Below, 4 T cell receptor beta chains from the same sample are listed, as sequenced in a study of blood T cell repertoires in COVID-19. The method was immunoSEQ multiplex PCR; TCRdb's version includes in-frame clones alone and lacks a portion of them. Seen here are 310,000 or so clones, approximately 88% observed once, and the top ten hold 9.5% to 10%. The sequenced material came from peripheral blood. These receptors were taken from a young man with COVID-19, enrolled during active disease.

The chain links TRBV7-2 to TRBJ2-7; 14 nucleotides match TRBD2. CDR1 SGHTA and CDR2 FQGNSA come from the germline V gene. Losses at the gene ends were 2 bases for V and 1 base for J; bases not matched to a gene: 7. The CDR3 covers 18 residues. CDR3 in DNA: TGTGCCAGCAGCTTAAAGGGACTAGCGGGAGCGGGATCCTACGAGCAGTACTTC. Translation gives CASSLKGLAGAGSYEQYF.

The chain uses TRBV5-1 and TRBJ1-2, with 7 bases identical to TRBD1. The germline CDR1 and CDR2 sequences are SGHRS and YFSETQ. V was pared by 3 bases and J by 7 bases, with 6 bases of the junction left unmatched. The CDR3 covers 13 residues. The DNA of the CDR3 is TGCGCCAGCAGCTCTACAGGGGTTGGTGGCTACACCTTC. Translation: CASSSTGVGGYTF.

CDR3 nucleotides: TGTGCCAGCAGTTTTGCGCCGAGGGACGAGCAGTACTTC. It specifies CASSFAPRDEQYF. This chain uses TRBV12-3 or TRBV12-4 with TRBJ2-7, with D perhaps TRBD2 (5 bases). This CDR3 is 13 amino acids long. The V gene lost 3 bases and the J gene lost 5 bases, with 11 bases spanning the gap.

The chain links TRBV5-4 to TRBJ1-2; 12 nucleotides match TRBD1. Germline V gene sequence: CDR1 SGHNT, CDR2 YYREEE (reference sequence). The CDR3 runs 18 residues. The ends lost 4 bases at V and 0 bases at J; junction bases unmatched: 10. DNA for the CDR3: TGTGCCAGCAGCCGCACCGGGACAGGGGGCGCCTCTAACTATGGCTACACCTTC. Amino acid sequence: CASSRTGTGGASNYGYTF.